Following are 7 T cell receptor beta chains from one sample sequenced in a study of blood T cell repertoires in COVID-19. Assay: immunoSEQ multiplex PCR; the TCRdb copy retains only in-frame clones and omits some. Counted here are about 97,000 clones, around 87% occurring once; the ten biggest clones make up 15% to 20%. Sequenced input: peripheral blood. The origin of the receptors is a human donor in a cohort sampled during active COVID-19.

This chain joins TRBV9 and TRBJ2-1, with 7 nucleotides matching TRBD1. The germline CDR1 and CDR2 sequences are SGDLS and YYNGEE. The CDR3 is 18 amino acids. After removal of 0 bases from V and 2 bases from J, the junction contained 11 bases not matched to a gene. CDR3 region: CASSVGPGEGAAYNEQFF. The CDR3 DNA reads as TGTGCCAGCAGCGTAGGTCCTGGTGAGGGGGCGGCCTACAATGAGCAGTTCTTC.

The chain uses TRBV29-1 and TRBJ2-1; 9 nucleotides line up with TRBD2. Germline values: CDR1 SQVTM, CDR2 ANQGSEA. After removal of 4 bases from V and 7 bases from J, the junction contained 11 bases not matched to a gene. CDR3 length: 15 amino acids. The CDR3 bases are TGCAGCGTTGCTCCACCCGGCGGGAGGGGGAATGAGCAGTTCTTC. Protein product: CSVAPPGGRGNEQFF.

The rearrangement uses TRBV19 and TRBJ2-7; 8 bases line up with TRBD1. CDR1 is LNHDA, CDR2 SQIVND, per germline (reference sequence). V dropped 6 bases and J dropped 5; count of bases not matched to a gene: 6. The CDR3 consists of 13 residues. CDR3 amino acids: CASRGRGHDEQYF. CDR3 coding DNA: TGTGCCAGTAGGGGCAGGGGGCACGACGAGCAGTACTTC.

This chain links TRBV6-5 with TRBJ2-2; D is perhaps TRBD1 (5 bases). This CDR3 comprises 14 residues. Trimming removed 6 bases from V and 2 bases from J, with 10 bases in between. Germline values: CDR1 MNHEY, CDR2 SVGAGI. In DNA form, the CDR3 reads TGTGCCAGCAGGTGGGGCGGCAACACCGGGGAGCTGTTTTTT. It translates to CASRWGGNTGELFF.

The chain has TRBV2 and TRBJ1-1, with TRBD1 matching over 8 bases. Trimming cost V 6 bases and J 6 bases; bases outside gene matches: 9. Germline V gives CDR1 SNHLY, CDR2 FYNNEI. This CDR3 spans 14 amino acids. CDR3 DNA sequence: TGTGCCAGCAGCCTTCGGACAGGGTGGGCTGAAGCTTTCTTT. As protein: CASSLRTGWAEAFF.

The chain is built from TRBV6-6 and TRBJ1-5; the match to TRBD1 covers 9 bases. This CDR3 has 14 residues. Trimming at V came to 2 bases and at J to 10 bases, leaving 6 bases not matched to a gene. CDR1 is MNHNY, CDR2 SVGAGI, per germline (reference sequence). The chain's CDR3 is CASSYPDRGGPQHF. In DNA, the CDR3 is TGTGCCAGCAGTTACCCGGACAGGGGAGGTCCCCAGCATTTT.

The chain uses TRBV28 and TRBJ1-2; 9 nucleotides agree with TRBD1. This CDR3 spans 15 amino acids. Germline loops: CDR1 MDHEN, CDR2 SYDVKM. The ends lost 1 base at V and 8 bases at J; junction bases unmatched: 8. The CDR3 is CASSLLGTGMGGYTF. The CDR3 DNA is TGTGCCAGCAGTTTATTGGGGACAGGGATGGGGGGCTACACCTTC.